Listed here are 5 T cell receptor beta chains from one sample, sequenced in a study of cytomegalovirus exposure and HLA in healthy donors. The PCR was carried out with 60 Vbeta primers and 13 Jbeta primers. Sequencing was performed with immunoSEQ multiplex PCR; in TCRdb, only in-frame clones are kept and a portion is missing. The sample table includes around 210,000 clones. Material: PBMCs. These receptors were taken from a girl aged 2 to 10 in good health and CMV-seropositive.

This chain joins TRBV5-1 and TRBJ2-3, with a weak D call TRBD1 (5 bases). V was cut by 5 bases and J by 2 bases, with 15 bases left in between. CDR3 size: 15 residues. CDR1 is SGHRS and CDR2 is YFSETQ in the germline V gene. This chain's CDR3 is CASSARVLLTDTQYF. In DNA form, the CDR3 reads TGCGCCAGCAGTGCCAGGGTCCTACTCACAGATACGCAGTATTTT.

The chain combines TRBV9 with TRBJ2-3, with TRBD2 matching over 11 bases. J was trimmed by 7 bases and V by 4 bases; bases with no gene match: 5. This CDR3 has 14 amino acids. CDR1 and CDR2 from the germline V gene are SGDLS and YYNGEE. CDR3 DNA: TGTGCCAGCAGCCCCCCTAGCGGGAGGTATACGCAGTATTTT. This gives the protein CASSPPSGRYTQYF. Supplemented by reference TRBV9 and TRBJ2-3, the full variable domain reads DSGVTQTPKHLITATGQRVTLRCSPRSGDLSVYWYQQSLDQGLQFLIQYYNGEERAKGNILERFSAQQFPDLHSELNLSSLELGDSALYFCASSPPSGRYTQYFGPGTRLTVL.

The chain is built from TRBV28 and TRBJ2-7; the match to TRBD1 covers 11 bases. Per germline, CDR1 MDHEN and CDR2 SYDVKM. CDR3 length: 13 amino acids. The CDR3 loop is CALNPGQGDEQYF. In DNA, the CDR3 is TGTGCTCTGAATCCGGGACAGGGGGACGAGCAGTACTTC.

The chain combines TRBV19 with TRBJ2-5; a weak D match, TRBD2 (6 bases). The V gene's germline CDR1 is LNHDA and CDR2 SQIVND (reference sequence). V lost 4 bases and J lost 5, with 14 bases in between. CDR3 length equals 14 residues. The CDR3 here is CASSTAGRSETQYF. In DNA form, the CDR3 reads TGTGCCAGTAGTACCGCAGGGAGGTCGGAGACCCAGTACTTC.

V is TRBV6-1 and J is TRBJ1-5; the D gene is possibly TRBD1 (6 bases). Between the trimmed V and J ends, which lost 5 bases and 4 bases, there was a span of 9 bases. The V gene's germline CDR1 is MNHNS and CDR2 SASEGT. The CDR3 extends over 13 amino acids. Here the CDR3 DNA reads TGTGCCAGCAGTCAGGGGATTAATCAGCCCCAGCATTTT. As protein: CASSQGINQPQHF.